A selection of T cell receptor beta chains follows, all from one sample in a study of cytomegalovirus exposure and HLA in healthy donors. Measured with immunoSEQ multiplex PCR; TCRdb has only the in-frame clones, and not every one. The sample consists of roughly 71,000 clones, around 95% of them appearing once. Source material: PBMCs. These receptors were obtained from a young woman in good health and CMV-seronegative. CDR3s include the opening cysteine and the closing phenylalanine or tryptophan. A D gene is named only where the DNA matches it firmly. Only part of the rows carry a size: once, few, many, or a class if the clone is expanded.

J,V,D,size,DNA,CDR3
TRBJ2-2,TRBV6-1,-,once,TGTGCCAGCAGTAAAGGAGGTCTACAGAACACCGGGGAGCTGTTTTTT,CASSKGGLQNTGELFF
TRBJ1-2,TRBV5-6,-,-,TGTGCCAGCAGCCCTACAGGGATTGCCTATGGCTACACCTTC,CASSPTGIAYGYTF
TRBJ1-2,TRBV5-8,TRBD1,-,TGTGCCAGCAGCTTGGGACAGGGGGTCTATGGCTACACCTTC,CASSLGQGVYGYTF
TRBJ1-6,TRBV5-1,TRBD1,-,TGCGCCAGCAGCTTCATGACAGGGGGAGGTAATTCACCCCTCCACTTT,CASSFMTGGGNSPLHF
TRBJ1-2,TRBV18,-,-,TGTGCCAGCTCACCAGAGTCTAACTATGGCTACACCTTC,CASSPESNYGYTF
TRBJ2-1,TRBV7-2,TRBD2,-,TGTGCCAGCCTAGCGGGGGGCGGTGCTTACAATGAGCAGTTCTTC,CASLAGGGAYNEQFF
TRBJ1-3,TRBV7-8,TRBD1,-,TGTGCCAGCAGCTTTGGACAGGGGACTGCTGGAAACACCATATATTTT,CASSFGQGTAGNTIYF
TRBJ1-2,TRBV10-3,-,-,TGTGCCATCAGTGAGTCAGGAGGGATCGGGGATGGCTACACCTTC,CAISESGGIGDGYTF
TRBJ2-1,TRBV19,TRBD1,-,TGTGCCAGTAGTATAGGGACAGGGTACAATGAGCAGTTCTTC,CASSIGTGYNEQFF
TRBJ2-7,TRBV19,-,-,TGTGCCAGTCGAGCCAGGGGGGCAGGGGAGCAGTACTTC,CASRARGAGEQYF
TRBJ2-3,TRBV29-1,-,-,TGCAGCGTTTCACGGGGGAAGGGAGATACGCAGTATTTT,CSVSRGKGDTQYF
TRBJ2-7,TRBV27,TRBD1,-,TGTGCCAGCACCGGACAGGTCGGTAGTGAGCAGTACTTC,CASTGQVGSEQYF
TRBJ1-2,TRBV5-6,TRBD1,-,TGTGCCAGCAGCGGGACAGGAACCCATGGCTACACCTTC,CASSGTGTHGYTF
TRBJ1-2,TRBV5-6,-,-,TGTGCCAGCAGCTTGGTGACAGTGGGCGGTAATGGCTACACCTTC,CASSLVTVGGNGYTF
TRBJ2-7,TRBV29-1,-,-,TGCAGCGTTGGGGGGGTCCAGGGTCCAAGCGAGCAGTACTTC,CSVGGVQGPSEQYF
TRBJ1-2,TRBV5-6,-,-,TGTGCCAGCAGCTTGGGGCAAAACGACTATGGCTACACCTTC,CASSLGQNDYGYTF
TRBJ2-3,TRBV10-3,TRBD1,-,TGTGCCACCCAAGAACAGGGGGAGGTAGATACGCAGTATTTT,CATQEQGEVDTQYF
TRBJ1-1,TRBV9,-,-,TGTGCCAGCAGCGTAGGGGGGGGGCACCCGAACACTGAAGCTTTCTTT,CASSVGGGHPNTEAFF
TRBJ1-2,TRBV4-1,-,-,TGCGCCAGCAGCCACAATATGGGCAGGAACTATGGCTACACCTTC,CASSHNMGRNYGYTF
TRBJ2-3,TRBV10-3,-,-,TGTGCCATCACGATGGGCCCAACAGATACGCAGTATTTT,CAITMGPTDTQYF
TRBJ1-4,TRBV10-3,TRBD1,-,TGTGCCATCAGTGAACGGAATCCGGGACAGGGGAGGGGGGGTGAAAAACTGTTTTTT,CAISERNPGQGRGGEKLFF
TRBJ2-1,TRBV9,-,-,TGTGCCAGCAGCGTAGCCGTTAGCTCCTACAATGAGCAGTTCTTC,CASSVAVSSYNEQFF
TRBJ2-5,TRBV30,-,-,TGTGCCTGGAGTCCACCTAGTCGGAGGCAGGGAGGATCCCAAGAGACCCAGTACTTC,CAWSPPSRRQGGSQETQYF
TRBJ1-1,TRBV11-1,-,-,TGTGCCAGCAGCTTGGGGCGGGGCAAGATGAACACTGAAGCTTTCTTT,CASSLGRGKMNTEAFF